Listed here are 24 T cell receptor beta chains from one sample, sequenced in a study of cytomegalovirus exposure and HLA in healthy donors. PCR employed 60 Vbeta and 13 Jbeta primers. Sequenced by immunoSEQ multiplex PCR; TCRdb stores in-frame clones only, minus some. The sample gives 100,000 or so clones, 83% of which show up once; 5% to 6.5% is in the top ten. The sample was PBMCs. The receptors come from a man between 18 and 35 years old in good health and CMV-seronegative.

The V and J genes are TRBV28 and TRBJ1-2; 7 bases align to TRBD1. Germline assignment: CDR1 MDHEN and CDR2 SYDVKM. The ends lost 5 bases at V and 4 bases at J; junction bases unmatched: 7. This CDR3 is 14 amino acids long. The DNA of the CDR3 is TGTGCCAGCAGTCCCTCCCGGGACAGCTATGGCTACACCTTC. It specifies CASSPSRDSYGYTF.

The chain links TRBV28 to TRBJ1-1, with 7 bases identical to TRBD1. Germline V gives CDR1 MDHEN, CDR2 SYDVKM. CDR3 length equals 14 residues. V shed 3 bases and J 0 bases; nucleotides not matched to a gene: 1. The CDR3, as DNA: TGTGCCAGCAGTTTTGGGACAGTGAACACTGAAGCTTTCTTT. This codes for CASSFGTVNTEAFF. The full variable domain, completed using reference TRBV28 and TRBJ1-1, is DVKVTQSSRYLVKRTGEKVFLECVQDMDHENMFWYRQDPGLGLRLIYFSYDVKMKEKGDIPEGYSVSREKKERFSLILESASTNQTSMYLCASSFGTVNTEAFFGQGTRLTVV.

The chain has TRBV19 and TRBJ1-1; possible D gene TRBD1, 6 bases. Trimming stripped 8 bases from V and 0 bases from J, with 16 bases between. This CDR3 has 15 amino acids. Germline V gene data show CDR1 as LNHDA and CDR2 as SQIVND (reference sequence). The CDR3 DNA reads TGTGCCAGTCCGACGGGACAAATCCTGAACACTGAAGCTTTCTTT. Its protein product is CASPTGQILNTEAFF.

This chain links TRBV7-2 with TRBJ1-3, with D hard to call. The CDR3 runs 15 residues. Germline lookup yields CDR1 SGHTA and CDR2 FQGNSA. Trimming removed 5 bases at V and 2 bases at J, with 13 bases between. DNA of the CDR3: TGTGCCAGCAGCCGTGCCGGGGTGCCTGGAAACACCATATATTTT. This sequence encodes CASSRAGVPGNTIYF. Variable domain in full (rest from reference TRBV7-2 and TRBJ1-3): GAGVSQSPSNKVTEKGKDVELRCDPISGHTALYWYRQSLGQGLEFLIYFQGNSAPDKSGLPSDRFSAERTGGSVSTLTIQRTQQEDSAVYLCASSRAGVPGNTIYFGEGSWLTVV.

The chain links TRBV5-6 to TRBJ1-2, with TRBD1 matching over 7 bases. J gave up 0 bases and V 3 bases, and 5 bases lay outside the gene matches. The CDR3 loop spans 15 amino acids. Per the germline V gene, CDR1 is SGHDT and CDR2 is YYEEEE. CDR3 protein: CASSWRDRPNYGYTF. CDR3 nucleotide sequence: TGTGCCAGCAGCTGGCGGGACAGACCTAACTATGGCTACACCTTC.

This clone came up a few times. Here the CDR3 reads CASSPGQGAYGYTF. In nucleotides, the CDR3 is TGTGCCAGCAGTCCGGGACAGGGGGCCTATGGCTACACCTTC. V is TRBV2 and J is TRBJ1-2; 12 bases line up with TRBD1. Germline CDR1 SNHLY, CDR2 FYNNEI. V shed 5 bases and J 4 bases; nucleotides not matched to a gene: 2. CDR3 length: 14 amino acids.

The V gene is TRBV6-5, the J gene TRBJ1-4; 7 bases are shared with TRBD1. There are 15 residues in the CDR3. Trimming cost V 4 bases and J 5 bases; bases outside gene matches: 7. Germline values: CDR1 MNHEY, CDR2 SVGAGI. Written as DNA, the CDR3 is TGTGCCAGCAGTTCGCCACAGGGGAGGAATGAAAAACTGTTTTTT. Translating gives CASSSPQGRNEKLFF.

The chain recombines TRBV7-2 with TRBJ2-7; 7 nucleotides align to TRBD2. The CDR3 totals 15 residues. The trim removed 4 bases at V and 6 bases at J, leaving 12 bases unmatched. Looked up from germline, CDR1 is SGHTA and CDR2 is FQGNSA. The CDR3 spells CASSWREGFVGEQYF. In nucleotides, the CDR3 is TGTGCCAGCAGCTGGAGGGAGGGTTTTGTTGGCGAGCAGTACTTC.

This clone was found a few times. Here the CDR3 reads CASSPPPLAELFTDTQYF. CDR3 nucleotides: TGTGCCAGCTCCCCCCCACCCCTAGCGGAGCTATTCACAGATACGCAGTATTTT. V and J are TRBV18 and TRBJ2-3; 7 bases match TRBD2. The CDR3 runs to 18 residues. Per germline, CDR1 KGHSH and CDR2 LQKENI. Trimming took 6 bases from V and 2 from J; bases not matched to a gene: 17.

This clone was found a few times. V is TRBV19 and J is TRBJ2-1; 8 bases line up with TRBD2. Germline lookup yields CDR1 LNHDA and CDR2 SQIVND (reference sequence). V dropped 1 base and J dropped 8; count of bases not matched to a gene: 10. This CDR3 contains 16 residues. The CDR3 sequence is CASSIVAGGTAHEQFF. CDR3 in DNA: TGTGCCAGTAGTATAGTTGCGGGAGGTACTGCCCATGAGCAGTTCTTC.

The chain carries TRBV4-1 and TRBJ1-2; TRBD1 might be the D (6 bases). Germline V CDR1 and CDR2: MGHRA, YSYEKL. This CDR3 is built from 16 residues. Trimming pared 4 bases from V and 3 bases from J, leaving 18 bases between. In DNA form, the CDR3 reads TGCGCCAGCAGCCTCCCCAAGGGGGGGGCGTACTATGGCTACACCTTC. This gives the protein CASSLPKGGAYYGYTF.

The chain is built from TRBV5-5 and TRBJ2-5, with D perhaps TRBD2 (6 bases). Germline lookup yields CDR1 SGHKS and CDR2 YYEKEE (reference sequence). This CDR3 spans 14 amino acids. The V end was cut by 3 bases, the J end by 5 bases, with 14 bases between. CDR3 sequence: CASSWDGRTETQYF. In DNA form, the CDR3 reads TGTGCCAGCAGCTGGGACGGGAGAACGGAGACCCAGTACTTC.

This clone occurred once. The chain couples TRBV5-1 to TRBJ2-7; 10 bases are shared with TRBD2. J was trimmed by 2 bases and V by 0 bases; bases with no gene match: 8. CDR3 length equals 17 residues. CDR1 is SGHRS, CDR2 YFSETQ, per germline. The CDR3, as DNA: TGCGCCAGCAGCTTGGAACAGAAAGCGGGAGGGCCCTACGAGCAGTACTTC. It translates to CASSLEQKAGGPYEQYF.

The chain links TRBV6-5 to TRBJ2-7, with D perhaps TRBD2 (5 bases). CDR1 is MNHEY, CDR2 SVGAGI, per germline. This CDR3 comprises 14 residues. V lost 5 bases, J lost 3 bases, and 14 bases lay in between. In DNA, the CDR3 is TGTGCCAGCAGTCACACTAGTATCAACTACGAGCAGTACTTC. It encodes CASSHTSINYEQYF.

The chain couples TRBV2 to TRBJ2-6; D is possibly TRBD2 (5 bases). V lost 4 bases to trimming and J lost 0 bases, with 7 bases between them. The CDR3 totals 15 residues. CDR1 and CDR2 (germline): SNHLY, FYNNEI. CDR3 loop: CASSVGVSGANVLTF. The CDR3 DNA reads as TGTGCCAGCAGTGTCGGGGTCTCTGGGGCCAACGTCCTGACTTTC.

The chain employs TRBV5-8 and TRBJ1-2, with TRBD1 matching over 8 bases. This CDR3 spans 14 amino acids. The V segment lost 4 bases and the J segment 3 bases; nucleotides outside the gene matches: 5. Germline CDR1 and CDR2: SGHTS and YDEGEE. CDR3 bases: TGTGCCAGCAGCCTGGACAGGGCACACTATGGCTACACCTTC. It yields the protein CASSLDRAHYGYTF.

This chain uses TRBV6-5 with TRBJ2-3; maybe TRBD2 (5 bases). The V gene's germline CDR1 is MNHEY and CDR2 SVGAGI. The V end was cut by 7 bases, the J end by 0 bases, with 11 bases between. CDR3 length: 14 residues. The CDR3 region has the DNA TGTGCCAGCAAGCGGACGACTAGCACAGATACGCAGTATTTT. Translation gives CASKRTTSTDTQYF.

The V and J genes are TRBV5-1 and TRBJ2-7; TRBD1 matches at 8 bases. V was clipped by 4 bases and J by 6 bases; unmatched bases: 9. This CDR3 contains 14 residues. Per germline, CDR1 SGHRS and CDR2 YFSETQ. In nucleotides, the CDR3 is TGCGCCAGCAGCCCTGGACAGGGTGGAGGCGAGCAGTACTTC. The encoded protein is CASSPGQGGGEQYF.

The rearrangement uses TRBV6-6 and TRBJ2-5, with a weak D call TRBD2 (6 bases). V was pared by 5 bases and J by 4 bases, with 8 bases between. The CDR3 covers 12 residues. Germline CDR1 MNHNY, CDR2 SVGAGI (reference sequence). CDR3 nucleotide sequence: TGTGCCAGCAGTACGCGGGGAGAGACCCAGTACTTC. Amino acids: CASSTRGETQYF.

The chain joins TRBV11-3 to TRBJ2-3, with D possibly being TRBD1 (6 bases). Trimming cost V 4 bases and J 3 bases, with 14 bases left between them. The CDR3 contains 15 residues. Per the germline V gene, CDR1 is SGHNT and CDR2 is YENEEA. The CDR3 coding sequence is TGTGCCAGCAGCTCCTCTAAGGGGGAGACAGATACGCAGTATTTT. Its translation is CASSSSKGETDTQYF.

The genes are TRBV10-3 and TRBJ2-3; 11 bases match TRBD2. The germline V gene has CDR1 ENHRY and CDR2 SYGVKD. The CDR3 covers 14 residues. With 5 bases clipped from V and 5 bases from J, the junction kept 3 bases outside the gene matches. CDR3 protein: CAISPLAGEDTQYF. CDR3 DNA sequence: TGTGCCATCAGTCCACTAGCGGGAGAAGATACGCAGTATTTT.

The J gene is TRBJ2-3, the V gene TRBV6-4; D unclear. The CDR3 has 15 residues. V lost 0 bases, J lost 0 bases, and 7 bases lay in between. Germline lookup yields CDR1 MRHNA and CDR2 SNTAGT. The CDR3 nucleotides are TGTGCCAGCAGTGACTCATGGGCTAGCACAGATACGCAGTATTTT. As protein: CASSDSWASTDTQYF.

V gene TRBV27 combines with J gene TRBJ1-2; 7 nucleotides match TRBD1. Germline CDR1 MNHEY, CDR2 SMNVEV (reference sequence). The CDR3 sequence is 13 residues long. Germline trimming cut 3 bases from V and 4 bases from J; bases unmatched to any gene: 2. The CDR3 spells CASSFQGVYGYTF. In DNA, the CDR3 is TGTGCCAGCAGTTTCCAGGGGGTCTATGGCTACACCTTC.

The chain combines TRBV11-3 with TRBJ1-3; D is possibly TRBD1 (6 bases). The germline V gene has CDR1 SGHNT and CDR2 YENEEA. V shed 5 bases and J shed 3 bases, with 14 bases lying between them. The CDR3 is 15 amino acids. For the CDR3, the DNA is TGTGCCAGCAGCCCTACAGGGCCGCATGGAAACACCATATATTTT. Its translation: CASSPTGPHGNTIYF. The entire variable domain, with the rest obtained from reference TRBV11-3 and TRBJ1-3, is as follows: EAGVVQSPRYKIIEKKQPVAFWCNPISGHNTLYWYLQNLGQGPELLIRYENEEAVDDSQLPKDRFSAERLKGVDSTLKIQPAELGDSAVYLCASSPTGPHGNTIYFGEGSWLTVV.